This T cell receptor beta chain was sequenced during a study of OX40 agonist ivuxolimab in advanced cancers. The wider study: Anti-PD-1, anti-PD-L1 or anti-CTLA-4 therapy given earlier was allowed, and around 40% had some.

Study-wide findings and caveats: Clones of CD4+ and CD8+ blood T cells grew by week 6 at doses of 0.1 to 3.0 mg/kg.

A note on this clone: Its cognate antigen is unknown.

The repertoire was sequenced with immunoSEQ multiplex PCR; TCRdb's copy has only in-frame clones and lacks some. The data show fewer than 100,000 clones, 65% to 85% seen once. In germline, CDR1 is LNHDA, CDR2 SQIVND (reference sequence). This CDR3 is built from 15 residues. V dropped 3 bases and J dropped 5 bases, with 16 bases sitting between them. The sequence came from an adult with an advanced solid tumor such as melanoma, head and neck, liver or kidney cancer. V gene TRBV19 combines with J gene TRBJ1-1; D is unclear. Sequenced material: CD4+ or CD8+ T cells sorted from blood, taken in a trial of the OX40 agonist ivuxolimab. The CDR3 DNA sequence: TGTGCCAGTAGTATTGGGCTTTCCCTAGGGACTGAAGCTTTCTTT. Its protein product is CASSIGLSLGTEAFF.